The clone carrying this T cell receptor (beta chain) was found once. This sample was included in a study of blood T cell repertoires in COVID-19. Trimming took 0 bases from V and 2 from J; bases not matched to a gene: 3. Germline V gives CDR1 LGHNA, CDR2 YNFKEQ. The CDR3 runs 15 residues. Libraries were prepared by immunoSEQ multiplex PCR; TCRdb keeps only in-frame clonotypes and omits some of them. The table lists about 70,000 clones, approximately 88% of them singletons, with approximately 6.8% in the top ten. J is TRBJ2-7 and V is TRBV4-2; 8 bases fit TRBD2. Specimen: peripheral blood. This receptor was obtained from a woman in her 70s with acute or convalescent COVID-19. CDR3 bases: TGTGCCAGCAGCCAAGATCGGGGGGGGACCTACGAGCAGTACTTC. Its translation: CASSQDRGGTYEQYF.